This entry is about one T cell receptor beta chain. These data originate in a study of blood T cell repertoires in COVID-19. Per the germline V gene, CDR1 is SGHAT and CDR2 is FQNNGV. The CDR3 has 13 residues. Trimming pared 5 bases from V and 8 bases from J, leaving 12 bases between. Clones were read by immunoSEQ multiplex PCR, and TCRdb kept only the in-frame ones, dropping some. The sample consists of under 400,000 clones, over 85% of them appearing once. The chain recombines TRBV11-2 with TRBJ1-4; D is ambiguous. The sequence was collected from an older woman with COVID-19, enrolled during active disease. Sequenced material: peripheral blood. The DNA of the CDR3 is TGTGCCAGCAGCCCCGAGGTTTTCGAAAAACTGTTTTTT. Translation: CASSPEVFEKLFF.